Described below is a single TCR beta chain sequence and its context. A single base separates this from a much larger clone, so it may be a read error. The data belong to a study of breast tumors, draining lymph nodes, adjacent tissues. TCRdb re-called the multiplex PCR reads through MiXCR, storing one row per CDR3 protein. The sample carries under 20,000 distinct CDR3 sequences, over 55% recorded once. The V and J ends lost 6 bases and 3 bases respectively, with 14 bases between them. Germline CDR1 and CDR2: MNHEY and SVGAGI. The CDR3 has 14 residues. This TCR was sampled from a female donor with breast cancer. Some clones in this sample may be carry-over from other donors' samples. What was sequenced was tumor-adjacent breast tissue. This chain joins TRBV6-5 and TRBJ1-1, with D maybe TRBD1 (6 bases). The CDR3, as DNA: TGTGCCAGCAGGCAACCTCAGGGGTACACTGAAGCTTTCTTT. Translating gives CASRQPQGYTEAFF.